This T cell receptor beta chain comes out of a study of T cell repertoires in cytomegalovirus infection. TCRdb reanalysed the reads using MiXCR and keeps one entry per CDR3 protein. Altogether 380,000 or so distinct CDR3 sequences are present, roughly 34% being singletons, with the ten largest covering 13%. As regards this clonotype: Its antigen is not known.

With 5 bases clipped from V and 2 bases from J, the junction kept 3 bases outside the gene matches. This CDR3 comprises 15 residues. From germline, CDR1 is SEHNR and CDR2 FQNEAQ (reference sequence). The chain combines TRBV7-9 with TRBJ2-3; the match to TRBD2 covers 11 bases. This specimen consisted of cultured PBMCs, obtained from culture after CMV antigen stimulation. The receptor was derived from a human donor in good health (CMV status not recorded). Some clones in this sample may be carry-over from other donors' samples. This CDR3 reads CASSRLAGLTDTQYF. The CDR3 DNA reads as TGTGCCAGCAGCCGACTAGCGGGGCTCACAGATACGCAGTATTTT.